Below, 14 T cell receptor beta chains from the same sample are listed, as sequenced in a study of PD-L1 blockade in urothelial cancer. Time point denoted: pretreatment peripheral blood. Data came from immunoSEQ multiplex PCR; TCRdb stores just in-frame clones and leaves some out. The sample has around 130,000 clones; less than 85% are singletons. Specimen: PBMCs, collected around atezolizumab (anti-PD-L1) treatment. These receptors were collected from a man aged 50-59 years with urothelial cancer.

The chain joins TRBV9 to TRBJ1-4; weak D call: TRBD1 (6 bases). The ends were cut back, 0 bases at V and 10 bases at J, with 16 bases in the middle. CDR1 and CDR2 from the germline V gene are SGDLS and YYNGEE. This CDR3 contains 15 residues. In DNA, the CDR3 is TGTGCCAGCAGCGTAGAGGGTGGGGGCGGCGGAAAACTGTTTTTT. Encoded protein: CASSVEGGGGGKLFF.

The chain carries TRBV4-1 and TRBJ2-5; 8 nucleotides line up with TRBD2. The CDR3 runs to 18 residues. V gave up 0 bases and J gave up 1 base; unmatched junction bases: 10. CDR1 MGHRA and CDR2 YSYEKL come from the germline V gene. The CDR3: CASSQEGPTSGAQETQYF. The CDR3 DNA follows: TGCGCCAGCAGCCAAGAGGGGCCAACTAGCGGCGCCCAAGAGACCCAGTACTTC.

The chain recombines TRBV25-1 with TRBJ2-5, with 9 bases that match TRBD2. J was trimmed by 5 bases and V by 3 bases; bases with no gene match: 4. This CDR3 comprises 14 residues. CDR1 is MGHDK and CDR2 is SYGVNS in the germline V gene. The DNA of the CDR3 is TGTGCCAGCAGTGATAGCGGGAGTACCGAGACCCAGTACTTC. This sequence encodes CASSDSGSTETQYF.

This chain connects TRBV6-6 to TRBJ1-1; TRBD1 matches at 8 bases. The CDR3 totals 12 residues. V dropped 5 bases and J dropped 8; count of bases not matched to a gene: 4. Per germline, CDR1 MNHNY and CDR2 SVGAGI (reference sequence). The CDR3 DNA reads TGTGCCAGCAGTCCCCGACAGGGGGAAGCTTTCTTT. Amino acid sequence: CASSPRQGEAFF.

The V gene is TRBV5-5, the J gene TRBJ2-3; 7 bases match TRBD1. Germline V gene data show CDR1 as SGHKS and CDR2 as YYEKEE (reference sequence). V shed 3 bases, J shed 0 bases, and the junction held 1 base outside the gene matches. CDR3 length: 14 residues. CDR3 nucleotide sequence: TGTGCCAGCAGCTGGGGACAGAGCACAGATACGCAGTATTTT. Translated, it gives CASSWGQSTDTQYF.

The chain carries TRBV7-9 and TRBJ2-3; 8 nucleotides align to TRBD2. V lost 3 bases, J lost 5 bases, and 16 bases stayed unmatched. Germline CDR1 reads SEHNR; CDR2 reads FQNEAQ (reference sequence). There are 18 residues in the CDR3. The CDR3 DNA reads TGTGCCAGCAGCTTCCCCGGGGAGCGGGAGTACGGAGTAGATACGCAGTATTTT. It yields the protein CASSFPGEREYGVDTQYF.

V gene TRBV5-1 combines with J gene TRBJ2-1; 10 bases line up with TRBD2. Germline CDR1 reads SGHRS; CDR2 reads YFSETQ. The CDR3 totals 14 residues. V lost 3 bases and J lost 7; bases outside the gene matches: 4. Here the CDR3 reads CASSWLAGVNEQFF. CDR3 DNA: TGCGCCAGCAGCTGGCTAGCGGGAGTGAATGAGCAGTTCTTC.

The chain uses TRBV6-1 and TRBJ2-2, with D unresolved. The CDR3 is 12 residues long. Germline loops: CDR1 MNHNS, CDR2 SASEGT. V was clipped by 1 base and J by 8 bases, with 5 bases between them. The CDR3 region has the DNA TGTGCCAGCAGTGAAGTAGTGGGGGAGCTGTTTTTT. Translated: CASSEVVGELFF.

V usage is TRBV1 and J usage is TRBJ2-2; TRBD1 is the table's D call and was not checked against the DNA. TRBV1 is a pseudogene locus. CDR3 length: 15 amino acids. The CDR3 spells CTSSRRGQDTGELFF. CDR3 nucleotide sequence: TGCACCAGCAGCCGGAGGGGGCAGGACACCGGGGAGCTGTTTTTT.

The V and J genes are TRBV4-1 and TRBJ2-1, with D possibly TRBD2 on 6 matching bases. Per the germline V gene, CDR1 is MGHRA and CDR2 is YSYEKL. V dropped 4 bases and J dropped 5 bases, with 15 bases sitting between them. The CDR3 runs 15 residues. CDR3 amino acids: CASSLRTTSNNEQFF. The CDR3, as DNA: TGCGCCAGCAGCCTCCGGACTACTTCAAACAATGAGCAGTTCTTC.

The V call is TRBV6-5, the J call TRBJ2-2; 8 bases map to TRBD1. CDR3 length: 15 residues. V trimming: 6 bases; J trimming: 3 bases; junction bases outside the gene matches: 6. Germline V CDR1 and CDR2: MNHEY, SVGAGI. CDR3 amino acids: CASSRDRGHTGELFF. CDR3 DNA: TGTGCCAGCAGCCGAGACAGGGGCCACACCGGGGAGCTGTTTTTT.

This clone has only one observation. The chain carries TRBV19 and TRBJ2-2; possibly TRBD1 for D (6 bases). Trimming took 7 bases from V and 4 from J, leaving 16 bases between them. The CDR3 consists of 15 residues. From germline, CDR1 is LNHDA and CDR2 SQIVND (reference sequence). Here the CDR3 DNA reads TGTGCCAGTACCTCCGACAGGTTAGGCACCGGGGAGCTGTTTTTT. As protein: CASTSDRLGTGELFF. Supplemented by reference TRBV19 and TRBJ2-2, the full variable domain reads DGGITQSPKYLFRKEGQNVTLSCEQNLNHDAMYWYRQDPGQGLRLIYYSQIVNDFQKGDIAEGYSVSREKKESFPLTVTSAQKNPTAFYLCASTSDRLGTGELFFGEGSRLTVL.

A few counts support this clone. The identical CDR3 is also encoded by other nucleotide sequences in the sample. This chain joins TRBV5-1 and TRBJ2-2, with D hard to call. Between the trimmed V and J ends, which lost 0 bases and 1 base, there was a span of 4 bases. Germline-derived CDR1 and CDR2 are SGHRS and YFSETQ. This CDR3 region has 14 residues. CDR3 DNA sequence: TGCGCCAGCAGCTTGGGACAGAACACCGGGGAGCTGTTTTTT. This translates into CASSLGQNTGELFF.

V gene TRBV7-3 combines with J gene TRBJ1-2; 7 bases line up with TRBD1. J gave up 5 bases and V 2 bases, and 8 bases lay outside the gene matches. This CDR3 comprises 15 residues. Germline lookup yields CDR1 SGHTA and CDR2 FQGTGA. The CDR3 DNA reads TGTGCCAGCAGCTTAGGGTCGGGACAGATTTATGGCTACACCTTC. Translating gives CASSLGSGQIYGYTF.